This T cell receptor (beta chain) was sequenced during a study of graft-versus-host responses after intestinal transplantation. The wider study: Isolated intestinal, liver-intestinal, or multivisceral transplants had been given to the recipients. All recipients got anti-thymocyte globulin induction, then tacrolimus and steroids for 3 to 4 years.

Measured with immunoSEQ multiplex PCR; TCRdb has only the in-frame clones, and not every one. The sample holds some 45,000 clones; 85% to 95% are singletons and the top ten take 1.5% to 2%. Germline CDR1 SGHAT, CDR2 FQNNGV. CDR3 length: 15 amino acids. V lost 5 bases to trimming and J lost 4 bases, with 17 bases between them. The sequencing here drew on PBMCs, taken roughly 51 weeks after intestinal transplant. The receptor comes from a human patient who received an intestinal transplant, so some T cells may come from the graft donor. The chain recombines TRBV11-2 with TRBJ1-1; D unclear. DNA for the CDR3: TGTGCCAGCAGCCCCAGCTTTGCAGCTCCCACTGAAGCTTTCTTT. Translated, it gives CASSPSFAAPTEAFF.